These 11 T cell receptor beta chains share one sample of origin, sequenced in a study of blood T cells in healthy people across ages. Primed by a sample-barcoded 5' primer and a J-beta primer mix, a second PCR proceeded for about 6 to 12 cycles. TCRdb processed the 5' RACE reads anew with MiXCR; each CDR3 protein has one entry. This table holds 1.5 million to 2 million distinct CDR3 sequences, about 39% found once. What was sequenced was blood. Receptor source: a human donor in good health.

The chain recombines TRBV15 with TRBJ2-3; 12 bases are shared with TRBD2. The CDR3 spans 17 residues. V shed 0 bases and J 5 bases; nucleotides not matched to a gene: 6. Germline CDR1 is LNHNV and CDR2 is YYDKDF (reference sequence). The CDR3 region is CATSRDPSGGAVDTQYF. The CDR3 DNA is TGTGCCACCAGCAGAGATCCTAGCGGGGGGGCGGTAGATACGCAGTATTTT.

This chain links TRBV4-1 with TRBJ2-7, with TRBD1 matching 11 bases. The CDR3 is made up of 17 amino acids. J gave up 3 bases and V 0 bases, and 7 bases lay outside the gene matches. Germline assignment: CDR1 MGHRA and CDR2 YSYEKL. The CDR3 here is CASSQEGRGTGGYEQYF. CDR3 nucleotide sequence: TGCGCCAGCAGCCAAGAAGGCCGGGGGACAGGGGGCTACGAGCAGTACTTC.

This clonotype was found a few times. The rearrangement uses TRBV7-9 and TRBJ1-5; 7 bases align to TRBD1. J gave up 4 bases and V 0 bases, and 12 bases lay outside the gene matches. This CDR3 contains 18 residues. CDR1 SEHNR and CDR2 FQNEAQ come from the germline V gene (reference sequence). The DNA of the CDR3 is TGTGCCAGCAGCTTAGCGTTCGGGACAGAGGGGACGAATCAGCCCCAGCATTTT. Its protein is CASSLAFGTEGTNQPQHF.

The chain carries TRBV20-1 and TRBJ1-1; D remains unclear. The CDR3 is made up of 11 amino acids. Germline V CDR1 and CDR2: DFQATT, SNEGSKA (reference sequence). Deletions cut 5 bases from V and 1 base from J, with 5 bases between. In nucleotides, the CDR3 is TGCAGTGCTGTGGAGAACACTGAAGCTTTCTTT. Translation: CSAVENTEAFF.

This clonotype was found a few times. The V call is TRBV7-3, the J call TRBJ2-1, with 9 bases lining up with TRBD2. Germline CDR1 reads SGHTA; CDR2 reads FQGTGA. CDR3 length: 17 amino acids. V dropped 2 bases and J dropped 0; count of bases not matched to a gene: 5. The CDR3 loop is CASSLASGISSYNEQFF. CDR3 bases: TGTGCCAGCAGCTTAGCTAGCGGGATCAGCTCCTACAATGAGCAGTTCTTC.

This clonotype has just a few counts. The V and J genes are TRBV5-1 and TRBJ2-7; 9 nucleotides line up with TRBD2. Germline lookup yields CDR1 SGHRS and CDR2 YFSETQ. The CDR3 has 19 residues. With 0 bases clipped from V and 5 bases from J, the junction kept 18 bases outside the gene matches. The CDR3 reads CASSLADRIAGAKINEQYF. Written as DNA, the CDR3 is TGCGCCAGCAGCTTGGCGGATAGAATAGCGGGGGCGAAGATAAACGAGCAGTACTTC.

This clonotype has a count of ten or more. V usage is TRBV12-3 or TRBV12-4 and J usage is TRBJ2-3, with unresolved D. This CDR3 comprises 12 residues. Trimming pared 5 bases from V and 5 bases from J, leaving 8 bases between. CDR3 sequence: CASSPPGDTQYF. CDR3 sequence (DNA): TGTGCCAGCAGTCCCCCCGGAGATACGCAGTATTTT.

V usage is TRBV7-8 and J usage is TRBJ1-3, with D perhaps matching TRBD1 (5 bases). V lost 3 bases, J lost 4 bases, and 13 bases lay in between. The CDR3 consists of 15 residues. The germline V gene has CDR1 SGHVS and CDR2 FQNEAQ. CDR3 region: CASSLTGTLGNTIYF. Here the CDR3 DNA reads TGTGCCAGCAGCTTGACCGGGACCCTCGGAAACACCATATATTTT.

In the case of this clonotype: Germline and junction disagree at one end, which may indicate a read error. This chain links TRBV28 with TRBJ2-7, with a tentative D call TRBD2 (5 bases). CDR1 and CDR2 from the germline V gene are MDHEN and SYDVKM. CDR3 length: 13 amino acids. DNA of the CDR3: TGTGCCAGCAGTTTACCGGGATACTACGAGCTGTACTTC. It yields the protein CASSLPGYYELYF. The entire variable domain, with the rest obtained from reference TRBV28 and TRBJ2-7, is as follows: DVKVTQSSRYLVKRTGEKVFLECVQDMDHENMFWYRQDPGLGLRLIYFSYDVKMKEKGDIPEGYSVSREKKERFSLILESASTNQTSMYLCASSLPGYYELYFGPGTRLTVT.

This clonotype appeared a few times. The J gene is TRBJ2-5, the V gene TRBV30; 7 nucleotides agree with TRBD2. Trimming removed 6 bases from V and 4 bases from J; junction bases left unmatched: 5. There are 12 residues in the CDR3. Looked up from germline, CDR1 is GTSNPN and CDR2 is SVGIG (reference sequence). DNA of the CDR3: TGTGCCTGCTCGACTAGCAGAGAGACCCAGTACTTC. This gives the protein CACSTSRETQYF.

This clonotype was detected only a few times. V is TRBV20-1 and J is TRBJ2-4; D is perhaps TRBD1 (7 bases). CDR3 length: 11 amino acids. V lost 5 bases and J 9 bases, leaving 11 bases between the germline ends. Germline V gene data show CDR1 as DFQATT and CDR2 as SNEGSKA (reference sequence). CDR3 sequence: CSAGGTAIQYF. CDR3 DNA: TGCAGTGCTGGCGGGACAGCCATTCAGTACTTC.